This T cell receptor beta chain originates from a study of follicular helper T cells after annual influenza vaccination. General observations from the study: Plasmablast frequency change correlated with clonality change in ICOS+CD38+ cTfh.

The CDR3 has 17 amino acids. Looked up from germline, CDR1 is SGHAT and CDR2 is FQNNGV. Germline trimming cut 0 bases from V and 4 bases from J; bases unmatched to any gene: 6. Time point here: 2014-2015 season, 7 days after vaccination. A word on this clone: Its specificity is not known.

Here immunoSEQ multiplex PCR was the method, and the copy in TCRdb shows in-frame clones only, minus some. The sample holds 2,500 to 4,000 clones; under 90% are singletons and the top ten take more than 0.95%. This TCR was recovered from an adult who received the influenza vaccine. The rearrangement joins TRBV11-2 to TRBJ2-7, with TRBD2 matching 13 bases. This sample comprised CXCR5+ CD38- circulating T follicular helper cells from blood, obtained 7 days after influenza vaccination. Subset of the sample: circulating Tfh, non-naive CD4+CXCR5+PD-1+ (ICOS+CD38+ or ICOS-CD38-). CDR3: CASSLDMGLAGRYEQYF. The CDR3 bases are TGTGCCAGCAGCTTAGATATGGGACTAGCGGGGAGGTACGAGCAGTACTTC.